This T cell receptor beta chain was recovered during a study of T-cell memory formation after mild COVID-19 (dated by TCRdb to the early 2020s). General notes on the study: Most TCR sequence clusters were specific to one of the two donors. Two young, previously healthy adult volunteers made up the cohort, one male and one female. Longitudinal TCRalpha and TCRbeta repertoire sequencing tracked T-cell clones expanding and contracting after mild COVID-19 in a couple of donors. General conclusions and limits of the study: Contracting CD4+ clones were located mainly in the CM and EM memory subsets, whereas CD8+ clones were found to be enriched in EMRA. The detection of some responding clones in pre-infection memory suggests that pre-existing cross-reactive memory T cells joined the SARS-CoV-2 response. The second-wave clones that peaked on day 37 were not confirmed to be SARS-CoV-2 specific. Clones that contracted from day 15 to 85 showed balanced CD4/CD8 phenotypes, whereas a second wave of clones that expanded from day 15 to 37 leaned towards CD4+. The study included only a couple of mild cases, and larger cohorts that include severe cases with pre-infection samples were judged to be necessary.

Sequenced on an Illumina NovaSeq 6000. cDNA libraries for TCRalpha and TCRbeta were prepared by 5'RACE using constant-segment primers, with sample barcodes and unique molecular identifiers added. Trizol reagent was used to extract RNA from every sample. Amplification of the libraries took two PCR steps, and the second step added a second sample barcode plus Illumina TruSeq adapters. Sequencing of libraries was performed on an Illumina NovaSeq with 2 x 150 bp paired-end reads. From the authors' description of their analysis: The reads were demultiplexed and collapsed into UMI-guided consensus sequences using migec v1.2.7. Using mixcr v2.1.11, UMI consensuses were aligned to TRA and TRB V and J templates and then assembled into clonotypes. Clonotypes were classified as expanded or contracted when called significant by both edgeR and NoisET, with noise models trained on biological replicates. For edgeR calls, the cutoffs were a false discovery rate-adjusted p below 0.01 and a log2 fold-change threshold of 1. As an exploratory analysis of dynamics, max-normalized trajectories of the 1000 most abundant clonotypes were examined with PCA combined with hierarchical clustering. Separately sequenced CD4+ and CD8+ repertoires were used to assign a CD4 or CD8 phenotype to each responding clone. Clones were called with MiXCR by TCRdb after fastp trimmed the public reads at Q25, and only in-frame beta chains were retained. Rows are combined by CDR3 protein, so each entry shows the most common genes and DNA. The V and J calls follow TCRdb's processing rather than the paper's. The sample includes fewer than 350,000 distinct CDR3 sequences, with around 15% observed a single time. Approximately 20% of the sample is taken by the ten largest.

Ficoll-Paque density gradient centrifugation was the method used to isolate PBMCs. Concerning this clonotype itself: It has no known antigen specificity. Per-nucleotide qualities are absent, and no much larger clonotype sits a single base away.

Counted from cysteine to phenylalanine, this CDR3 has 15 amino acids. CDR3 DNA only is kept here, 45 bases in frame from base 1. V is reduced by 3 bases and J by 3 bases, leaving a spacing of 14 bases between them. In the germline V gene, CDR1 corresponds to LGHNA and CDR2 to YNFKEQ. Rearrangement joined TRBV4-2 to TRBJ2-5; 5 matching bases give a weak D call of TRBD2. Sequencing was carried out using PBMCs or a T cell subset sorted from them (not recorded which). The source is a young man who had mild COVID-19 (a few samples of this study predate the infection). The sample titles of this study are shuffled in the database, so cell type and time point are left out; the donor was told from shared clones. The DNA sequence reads TGTGCCAGCAGCCAGGAGCGGACGGTTAAAGAGACCCAGTACTTC. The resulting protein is CASSQERTVKETQYF.